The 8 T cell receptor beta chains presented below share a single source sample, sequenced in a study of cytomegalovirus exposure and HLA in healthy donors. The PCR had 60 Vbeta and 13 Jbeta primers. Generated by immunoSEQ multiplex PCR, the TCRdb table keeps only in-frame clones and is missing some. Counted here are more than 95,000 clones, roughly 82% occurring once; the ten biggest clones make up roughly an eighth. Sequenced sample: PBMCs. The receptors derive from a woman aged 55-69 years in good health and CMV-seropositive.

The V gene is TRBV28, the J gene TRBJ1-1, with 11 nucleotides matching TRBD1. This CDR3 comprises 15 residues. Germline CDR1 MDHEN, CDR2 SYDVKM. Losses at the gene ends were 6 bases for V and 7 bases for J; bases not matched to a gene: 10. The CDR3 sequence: CASSAARTGGLEAFF. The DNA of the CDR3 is TGTGCCAGCAGCGCCGCAAGGACAGGGGGCCTTGAAGCTTTCTTT.

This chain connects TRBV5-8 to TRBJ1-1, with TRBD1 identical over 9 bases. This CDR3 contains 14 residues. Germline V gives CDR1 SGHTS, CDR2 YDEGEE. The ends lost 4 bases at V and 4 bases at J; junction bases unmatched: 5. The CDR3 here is CASSLGTGLTEAFF. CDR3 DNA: TGTGCCAGCAGCCTCGGGACAGGGCTCACTGAAGCTTTCTTT.

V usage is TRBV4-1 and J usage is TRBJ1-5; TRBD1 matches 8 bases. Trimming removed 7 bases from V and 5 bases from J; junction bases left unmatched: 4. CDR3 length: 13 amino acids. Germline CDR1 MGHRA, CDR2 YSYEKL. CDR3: CASNQGADQPQHF. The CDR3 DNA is TGCGCCAGCAATCAGGGGGCCGATCAGCCCCAGCATTTT.

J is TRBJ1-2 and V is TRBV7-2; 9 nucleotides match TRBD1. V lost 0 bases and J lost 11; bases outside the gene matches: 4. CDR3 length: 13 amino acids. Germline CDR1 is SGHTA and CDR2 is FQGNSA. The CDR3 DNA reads TGTGCCAGCAGCTTAGCCCGGACAGGGGATTACACCTTC. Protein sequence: CASSLARTGDYTF.

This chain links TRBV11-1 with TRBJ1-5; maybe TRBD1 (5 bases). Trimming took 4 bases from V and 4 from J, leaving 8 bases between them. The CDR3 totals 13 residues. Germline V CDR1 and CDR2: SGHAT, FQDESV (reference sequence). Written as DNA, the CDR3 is TGTGCCAGCAGCTCCAGGGTAAATCAGCCCCAGCATTTT. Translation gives CASSSRVNQPQHF.

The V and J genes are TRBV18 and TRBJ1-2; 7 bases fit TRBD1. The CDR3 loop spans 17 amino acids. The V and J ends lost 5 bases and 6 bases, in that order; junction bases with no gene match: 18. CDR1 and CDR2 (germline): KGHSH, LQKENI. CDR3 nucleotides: TGTGCCAGCTCAACCAACGGAGACAGGGCGGTGATAGATGGCTACACCTTC. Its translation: CASSTNGDRAVIDGYTF.

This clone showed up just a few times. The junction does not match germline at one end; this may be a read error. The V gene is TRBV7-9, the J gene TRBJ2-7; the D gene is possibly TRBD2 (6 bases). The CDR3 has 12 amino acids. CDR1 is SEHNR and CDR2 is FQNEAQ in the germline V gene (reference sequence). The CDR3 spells CASTSDEPLTSF. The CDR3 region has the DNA TGTGCCAGCACCAGCGACGAACCCCTGACTAGCTTC.

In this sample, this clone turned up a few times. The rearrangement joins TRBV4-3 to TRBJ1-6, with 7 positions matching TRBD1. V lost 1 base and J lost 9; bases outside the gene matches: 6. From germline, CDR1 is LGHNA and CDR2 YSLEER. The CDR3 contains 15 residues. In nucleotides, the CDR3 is TGCGCCAGCAGCCAAGCAAGGGGGCTAGGTTCACCCCTCCACTTT. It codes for CASSQARGLGSPLHF.